This TCR beta chain was identified during a study of blood T cell repertoires in COVID-19. Study-level information: The United States, Italy and Spain supplied acute and convalescent COVID-19 samples. Nucleic acid was either cDNA or gDNA, and it came from T cells, B-cell-depleted T cells, or PBMCs.

Germline CDR1 reads LNHDA; CDR2 reads SQIVND (reference sequence). This CDR3 region has 15 residues. The V gene end was trimmed by 7 bases and the J gene end by 8 bases; junction bases not matched to a gene: 8. Sequencing used immunoSEQ multiplex PCR; TCRdb keeps in-frame clones, though not all of them. This table has some 11,000 clones, 73% appearing once. This TCR derives from a human donor in a cohort sampled during active COVID-19. Sequenced input: peripheral blood. The rearrangement joins TRBV19 to TRBJ1-4; 12 bases match TRBD1. The CDR3 DNA is TGTGCCAGTATTCCCCCGGGACAGGGGGCGGAAAAACTGTTTTTT. The encoded protein is CASIPPGQGAEKLFF.